The rows below give T cell receptor beta chains drawn from one sample of a study of shared clonotypes between healthy human individuals. Assay: immunoSEQ multiplex PCR; the TCRdb copy retains only in-frame clones and omits some. The sample records about 2 million clones, roughly 94% being singletons. The sequencing input was naive CD8+ T cells sorted from blood. Receptor source: a young man in good health. Each CDR3 is given with its conserved first and last residue. A D gene is named only where the DNA matches it firmly. Some rows mark clone size as missing; the rest say once, few, many or name a class of expanded clone.

j_call d_call v_call clone_size cdr3_length cdr3_aa cdr3_nt
TRBJ1-1 . TRBV5-4 . 12 CASSLGAGVAFF TGTGCCAGCAGCTTGGGGGCAGGGGTAGCTTTCTTT
TRBJ2-3 TRBD2 TRBV9 . 16 CASSVEEREGPDTQYF TGTGCCAGCAGCGTAGAAGAGCGGGAGGGCCCTGATACGCAGTATTTT
TRBJ1-2 . TRBV11-2 . 14 CASSPPGHLYGYTF TGTGCCAGCAGCCCCCCGGGACACCTCTATGGCTACACCTTC
TRBJ2-1 . TRBV7-9 . 11 CASGWGTTQFF TGTGCCAGCGGGTGGGGGACAACACAGTTCTTC
TRBJ2-1 TRBD2 TRBV4-2 . 18 CASSQEWAGGINYNEQFF TGTGCCAGCAGCCAAGAGTGGGCGGGGGGCATCAATTACAATGAGCAGTTCTTC
TRBJ2-5 . TRBV11-2 . 15 CASSLVSMGEETQYF TGTGCCAGCAGCTTAGTTTCGATGGGGGAAGAGACCCAGTACTTC
TRBJ1-1 . TRBV4-1 . 15 CASSQSPQVNTEAFF TGCGCCAGCAGCCAGAGCCCGCAGGTGAACACTGAAGCTTTCTTT
TRBJ2-3 TRBD1 TRBV27 . 15 CASSLQGGGTDTQYF TGTGCCAGCAGCTTACAGGGGGGAGGCACAGATACGCAGTATTTT
TRBJ2-7 TRBD1 TRBV19 . 17 CASSIDATGPSSYEQYF TGTGCCAGTAGTATAGATGCGACAGGGCCGAGCTCCTACGAGCAGTACTTC
TRBJ2-1 . TRBV9 . 9 CSLYNEQFF TGTTCTTTATACAATGAGCAGTTCTTC
TRBJ2-1 TRBD2 TRBV27 . 16 CASSTHVTSSSDEQFF TGTGCCAGCAGTACGCACGTGACTAGCAGTAGCGATGAGCAGTTCTTC
TRBJ2-7 TRBD1 TRBV27 . 14 CASSNQGELYEQYF TGTGCCAGCAGTAATCAGGGGGAACTGTACGAGCAGTACTTC
TRBJ2-2 . TRBV28 . 21 CASSFPNRWEPQFANTGELFF TGTGCCAGCAGTTTCCCAAATCGGTGGGAACCCCAGTTCGCGAACACCGGGGAGCTGTTTTTT
TRBJ2-5 . TRBV5-1 . 14 CASSPGRTQETQYF TGCGCCAGCAGCCCTGGACGGACCCAAGAGACCCAGTACTTC
TRBJ1-1 . TRBV27 . 14 CASSAPRGNTEAFF TGTGCCAGCAGTGCCCCAAGGGGGAACACTGAAGCTTTCTTT
TRBJ2-7 . TRBV5-1 . 13 CASSLSLASEQYF TGCGCCAGCAGCTTGAGCCTAGCTTCCGAGCAGTACTTC
TRBJ2-7 . TRBV6-6 . 15 CASSYSGGEGYEQYF TGTGCCAGCAGTTACTCTGGGGGAGAGGGCTACGAGCAGTACTTC
TRBJ2-7 TRBD1 TRBV28 . 14 CASSSGGSYYEQYF TGTGCCAGCAGTTCAGGGGGTTCGTACTACGAGCAGTACTTC
TRBJ2-1 TRBD1 TRBV7-8 . 15 CASSWGQGAGNEQFF TGTGCCAGCAGTTGGGGACAGGGGGCCGGCAATGAGCAGTTCTTC
TRBJ1-1 . TRBV27 . 14 CASSYEEGDTEAFF TGTGCCAGCAGCTACGAGGAGGGGGATACTGAAGCTTTCTTT
TRBJ2-7 . TRBV13 . 14 CASSTRGASYEQYF TGTGCCAGCAGCACCCGGGGAGCATCCTACGAGCAGTACTTC
TRBJ2-7 TRBD1 TRBV6-5 . 13 CASNPGQGYEQYF TGTGCCAGCAACCCGGGACAGGGGTACGAGCAGTACTTC
TRBJ2-7 . TRBV19 . 15 CASSWGSPGSYEQYF TGTGCCAGTAGTTGGGGATCACCGGGTTCCTACGAGCAGTACTTC
TRBJ1-2 . TRBV5-6 . 11 CASSLGSGYTF TGTGCCAGCAGCTTGGGGTCGGGCTACACCTTC
TRBJ1-6 TRBD1 TRBV5-6 . 14 CASRPGQGGSPLHF TGTGCCAGCAGACCGGGACAGGGAGGTTCACCCCTCCACTTT
TRBJ2-6 . TRBV10-1 . 13 CASSEAGANVLTF TGCGCCAGCAGTGAGGCTGGGGCCAACGTCCTGACTTTC
TRBJ2-3 . TRBV9 . 16 CASSVPQGGPGDTQYF TGTGCCAGCAGCGTACCACAGGGGGGGCCGGGAGATACGCAGTATTTT
TRBJ2-7 . TRBV13 . 13 CASNHDRSYEQYF TGTGCCAGCAACCATGACAGGTCCTACGAGCAGTACTTC
TRBJ2-4 TRBD1 TRBV9 . 19 CASSSRDRGLGVAKNIQYF TGTGCCAGCAGTTCCCGGGACAGGGGGCTTGGTGTGGCCAAAAACATTCAGTACTTC
TRBJ2-7 TRBD1 TRBV19 once 13 CATGTDLSLKQYF TGTGCCACCGGGACAGACCTTAGTTTGAAGCAGTACTTC
TRBJ2-3 TRBD2 TRBV5-4 . 15 CASSPGTSGTDTQYF TGTGCCAGCAGCCCCGGGACTAGCGGGACAGATACGCAGTATTTT
TRBJ2-1 . TRBV11-3 . 15 CASSLGRSSYNEQFF TGTGCCAGCAGCCTCGGGCGAAGCTCCTACAATGAGCAGTTCTTC
TRBJ1-2 . TRBV7-5 . 20 CARSLAGAPGPDPFNYGYTF TGTGCCAGAAGCTTAGCCGGGGCCCCGGGACCAGATCCTTTCAACTATGGCTACACCTTC
TRBJ1-2 . TRBV27 . 15 CASGSLGHALYGYTF TGTGCCAGCGGGTCCCTGGGTCACGCCCTCTATGGCTACACCTTC
TRBJ1-2 . TRBV30 . 14 CACTHGGRQIGYTF TGTGCCTGTACGCACGGAGGGCGTCAGATTGGCTACACCTTC
TRBJ2-1 TRBD1 TRBV27 . 15 CASRTGTGAYNEQFF TGTGCCAGCAGAACCGGGACAGGGGCCTACAATGAGCAGTTCTTC
TRBJ2-1 . TRBV13 . 16 CASSSQWTENHNEQFF TGTGCCAGCAGCTCACAGTGGACGGAGAACCACAATGAGCAGTTCTTC
TRBJ1-1 . TRBV2 . 15 CASSEWGLGNTEAFF TGTGCCAGCAGTGAATGGGGGCTAGGAAACACTGAAGCTTTCTTT
TRBJ2-7 . TRBV7-9 . 17 CASSPPRIDPSTGEQYF TGTGCCAGCAGCCCACCCCGGATCGACCCTTCTACGGGGGAGCAGTACTTC
TRBJ2-7 . TRBV2 . 10 CASIRDEQYF TGTGCCAGCATCAGGGACGAGCAGTACTTC
TRBJ2-7 . TRBV5-4 . 14 CASSSPGLALEQYF TGTGCCAGCAGCTCACCGGGACTCGCACTCGAGCAGTACTTC
TRBJ1-2 . TRBV30 . 11 CAWNSVYGYTF TGTGCCTGGAACTCCGTATATGGCTACACCTTC